A selection of T cell receptor beta chains follows, all from one sample in a study of cytomegalovirus exposure and HLA in healthy donors. Data came from immunoSEQ multiplex PCR; TCRdb stores just in-frame clones and leaves some out. The sample table sets out about 170,000 clones. Sequenced input: PBMCs. All receptors derive from a woman younger than 35 in good health and CMV-seropositive. Both conserved end residues are part of each CDR3. Each record gives: D gene, J gene, V gene, CDR3 DNA, CDR3 protein. D genes are given only for firm matches.

-,TRBJ1-1,TRBV11-2,TGTGCCAGCAGCCCATCCCCTGCGGGGACTGAAGCTTTCTTT,CASSPSPAGTEAFF
TRBD1,TRBJ1-1,TRBV6-1,TGTGCCAGCAGTGGTGGACAGGGAACTGAAGCTTTCTTT,CASSGGQGTEAFF
-,TRBJ2-7,TRBV6-5,TGTGCCAGCAGATCCGACATCTCCTACGAGCAGTACTTC,CASRSDISYEQYF
TRBD2,TRBJ2-1,TRBV14,TGTGCCAGCAGCTCAGTTCCGGGAGGGCCGGCGTTCTTC,CASSSVPGGPAFF
-,TRBJ1-2,TRBV5-1,TGCGCCAGCAGCTTGGATTATCCAGGGGAAGTCGATGGCTACACCTTC,CASSLDYPGEVDGYTF
-,TRBJ2-7,TRBV6-1,TGTGCCAGCAGTGAAGCCCAACTCCCGGGAGTCGGCTACGAGCAGTACTTC,CASSEAQLPGVGYEQYF
-,TRBJ1-1,TRBV7-9,TGTGCCATTGAAAGCCCGGGCACTGAAGCTTTCTTT,CAIESPGTEAFF
TRBD1,TRBJ1-1,TRBV5-4,TGTGCCAGCACCCGGGACAGTCAAGGCCTGAACACTGAAGCTTTCTTT,CASTRDSQGLNTEAFF
-,TRBJ2-3,TRBV7-2,TGTGCCAGCAGCTTACTGAGGACAGATACGCAGTATTTT,CASSLLRTDTQYF
TRBD2,TRBJ2-3,TRBV6-1,TGTGCCAGCGGGGCGGGGGGGCCGGATACGCAGTATTTT,CASGAGGPDTQYF
-,TRBJ1-4,TRBV15,TGTGCCACCAGCAGAGATCCGGGGGTGGCTGAAAAACTGTTTTTT,CATSRDPGVAEKLFF
-,TRBJ1-5,TRBV2,TGTGCCAGCAGTGTAACAGGAACTAGCAATCAGCCCCAGCATTTT,CASSVTGTSNQPQHF
TRBD1,TRBJ1-4,TRBV14,TGTGCCAGCAGCCAAGATATTAGGACAGGGGGTAATGAAAAACTGTTTTTT,CASSQDIRTGGNEKLFF
-,TRBJ2-4,TRBV23-1,TGCGCCAGCAGTCAATGTACAGGAGCCAAAAACATTCAGTACTTC,CASSQCTGAKNIQYF
TRBD1,TRBJ1-5,TRBV19,TGTGCCAGTAAAAACAGGGGCGATCAGCCCCAGCATTTT,CASKNRGDQPQHF
-,TRBJ2-2,TRBV6-1,TGTGCCAGCAGCCTACCGGGCCGGGAGACCGGGGAGCTGTTTTTT,CASSLPGRETGELFF